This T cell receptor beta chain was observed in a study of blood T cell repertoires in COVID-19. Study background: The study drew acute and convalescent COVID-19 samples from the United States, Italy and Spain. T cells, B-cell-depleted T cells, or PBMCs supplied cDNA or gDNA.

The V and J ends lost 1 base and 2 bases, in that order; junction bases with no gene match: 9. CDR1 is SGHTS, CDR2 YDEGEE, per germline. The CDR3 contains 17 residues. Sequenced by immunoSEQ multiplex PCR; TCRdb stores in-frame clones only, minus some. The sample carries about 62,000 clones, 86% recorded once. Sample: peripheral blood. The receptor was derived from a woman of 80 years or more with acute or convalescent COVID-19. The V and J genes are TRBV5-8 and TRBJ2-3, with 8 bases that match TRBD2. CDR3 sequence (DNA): TGTGCCAGCAGCTTGAGAGGGGATAGCGGGGTCACAGATACGCAGTATTTT. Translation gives CASSLRGDSGVTDTQYF.